The TCR beta chain described here comes from a study of T cell responses to AZD1222 COVID-19 vaccine. General study results and limits: Donors were mostly white British, more females; clonal diversity possibly underestimated.

Comment on this clone: The target antigen is unknown.

Some clones are missing from TCRdb's copy, which holds only in-frame ones; the method was immunoSEQ multiplex PCR. The table has around 150,000 clones, approximately 92% seen once; the top ten hold approximately 6.5%. There are 11 residues in the CDR3. Trimming left V 5 bases short and J 12 bases short, with 8 bases between. Germline CDR1 reads SNHLY; CDR2 reads FYNNEI. This rearrangement joins TRBV2 to TRBJ1-6; the D is unclear. The receptor was isolated from an adult who received the AZD1222 COVID-19 vaccine. The sample consisted of peripheral blood, taken 28 days after the second AZD1222 dose. The CDR3 nucleotides read TGTGCCAGCAGTATCCCTGGACCCCTCCACTTT. This encodes CASSIPGPLHF.